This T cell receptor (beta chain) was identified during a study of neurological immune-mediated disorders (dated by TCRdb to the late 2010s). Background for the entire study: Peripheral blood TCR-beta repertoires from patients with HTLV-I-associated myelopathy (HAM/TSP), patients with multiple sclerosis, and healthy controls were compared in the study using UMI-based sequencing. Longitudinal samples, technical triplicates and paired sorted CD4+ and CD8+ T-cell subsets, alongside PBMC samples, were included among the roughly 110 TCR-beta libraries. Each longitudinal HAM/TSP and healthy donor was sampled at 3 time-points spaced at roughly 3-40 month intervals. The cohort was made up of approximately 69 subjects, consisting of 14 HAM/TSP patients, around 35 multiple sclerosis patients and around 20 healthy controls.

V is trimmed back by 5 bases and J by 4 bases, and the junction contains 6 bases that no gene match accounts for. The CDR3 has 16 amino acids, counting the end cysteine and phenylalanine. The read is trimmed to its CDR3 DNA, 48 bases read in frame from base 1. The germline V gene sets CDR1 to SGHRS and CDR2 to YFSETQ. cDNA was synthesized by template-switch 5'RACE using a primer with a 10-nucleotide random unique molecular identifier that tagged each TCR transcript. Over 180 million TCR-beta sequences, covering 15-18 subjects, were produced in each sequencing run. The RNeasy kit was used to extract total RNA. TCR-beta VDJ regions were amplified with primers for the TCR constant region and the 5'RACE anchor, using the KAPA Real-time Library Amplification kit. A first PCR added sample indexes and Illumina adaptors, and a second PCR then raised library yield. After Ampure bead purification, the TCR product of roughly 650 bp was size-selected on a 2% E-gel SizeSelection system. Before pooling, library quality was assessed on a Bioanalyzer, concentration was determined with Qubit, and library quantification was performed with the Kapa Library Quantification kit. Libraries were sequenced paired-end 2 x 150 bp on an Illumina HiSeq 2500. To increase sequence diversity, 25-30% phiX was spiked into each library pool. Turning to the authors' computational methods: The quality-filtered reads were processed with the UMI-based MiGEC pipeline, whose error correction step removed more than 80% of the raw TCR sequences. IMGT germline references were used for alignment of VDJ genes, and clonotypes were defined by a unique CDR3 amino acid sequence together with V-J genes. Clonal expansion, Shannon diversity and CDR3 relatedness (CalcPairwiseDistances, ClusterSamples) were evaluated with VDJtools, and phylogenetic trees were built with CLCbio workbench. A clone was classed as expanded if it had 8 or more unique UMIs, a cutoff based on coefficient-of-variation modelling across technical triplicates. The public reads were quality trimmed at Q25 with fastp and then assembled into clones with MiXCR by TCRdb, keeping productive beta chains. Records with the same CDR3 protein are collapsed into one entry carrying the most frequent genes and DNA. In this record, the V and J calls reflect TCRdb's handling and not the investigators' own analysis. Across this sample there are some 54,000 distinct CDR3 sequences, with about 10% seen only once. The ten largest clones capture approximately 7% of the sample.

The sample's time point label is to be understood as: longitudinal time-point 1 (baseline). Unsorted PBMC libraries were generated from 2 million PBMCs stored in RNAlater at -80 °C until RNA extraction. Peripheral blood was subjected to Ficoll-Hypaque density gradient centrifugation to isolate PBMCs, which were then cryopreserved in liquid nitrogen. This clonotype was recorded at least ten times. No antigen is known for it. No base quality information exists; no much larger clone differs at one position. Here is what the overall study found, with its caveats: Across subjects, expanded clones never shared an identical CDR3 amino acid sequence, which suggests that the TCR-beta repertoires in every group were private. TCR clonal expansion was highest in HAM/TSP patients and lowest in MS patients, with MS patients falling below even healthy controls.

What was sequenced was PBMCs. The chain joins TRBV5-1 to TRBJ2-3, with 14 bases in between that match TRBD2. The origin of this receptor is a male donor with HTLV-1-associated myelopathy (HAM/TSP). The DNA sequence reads TGCGCCAGCAGGACTAGCGGGGGGGCCGCCCCAGATACGCAGTATTTT. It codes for CASRTSGGAAPDTQYF.